The rows below give T cell receptor beta chains drawn from one sample of a study of T cell responses to AZD1222 COVID-19 vaccine. Sequencing was performed with immunoSEQ multiplex PCR; in TCRdb, only in-frame clones are kept and a portion is missing. The data show some 99,000 clones, approximately 90% seen once. The input for sequencing was peripheral blood, taken on day 0 of AZD1222 vaccination. Source of these receptors: an adult in good health. Both conserved end residues are trimmed from each CDR3.

J: TRBJ2-1; length: 12; V: TRBV2; CDR3: ASTRELSYNEQF
J: TRBJ2-6; length: 13; V: TRBV5-1; CDR3: ATATGGSGANVLT
J: TRBJ1-2; length: 15; V: TRBV24-1; CDR3: ATSDLGQAEANYGYT
J: TRBJ2-5; length: 12; V: TRBV5-1; CDR3: ASSLAEGRETQY
J: TRBJ2-1; length: 9; V: TRBV2; CDR3: ASSDYNEQF
J: TRBJ1-4; length: 13; V: TRBV7-9; CDR3: ASSPHPLANEKLF
J: TRBJ1-2; length: 14; V: TRBV7-8; CDR3: ASSAGQHLINYGYT
J: TRBJ2-1; length: 12; V: TRBV18; CDR3: ASSPQGAYNEQF
J: TRBJ2-1; length: 12; V: TRBV27; CDR3: ASRRGWPGNEQF
J: TRBJ2-3; length: 15; V: TRBV19; CDR3: ASSIDRTSGVHDTQY
J: TRBJ2-1; length: 13; V: TRBV18; CDR3: ASSPVRGEGNEQF
J: TRBJ1-2; length: 13; V: TRBV19; CDR3: ASSTGQGRWYGYT
J: TRBJ2-7; length: 15; V: TRBV11-2; CDR3: ASSLGGGGLAGYEQY
J: TRBJ1-4; length: 13; V: TRBV29-1; CDR3: SVQASGTGDEKLF
J: TRBJ1-6; length: 14; V: TRBV9; CDR3: ASSVGPDSTGSPLH
J: TRBJ1-2; length: 12; V: TRBV9; CDR3: ASSVATGDYGYT
J: TRBJ2-7; length: 9; V: TRBV24-1; CDR3: ATSDGIEQY
J: TRBJ2-6; length: 13; V: TRBV7-6; CDR3: ASRRDFSGANVLT
J: TRBJ1-1; length: 13; V: TRBV11-2; CDR3: ASSLIGGLVAEAF
J: TRBJ1-3; length: 13; V: TRBV7-8; CDR3: ASSLTLWSGNTIY
J: TRBJ2-1; length: 10; V: TRBV11-2; CDR3: ASSQRTGEQF
J: TRBJ1-5; length: 14; V: TRBV19; CDR3: ASSNWVGVSNQPQH
J: TRBJ2-1; length: 13; V: TRBV6-5; CDR3: ASSSFLTEYNEQF
J: TRBJ2-5; length: 12; V: TRBV6-5; CDR3: ASSPGTAKETQY
J: TRBJ1-1; length: 15; V: TRBV7-6; CDR3: ASSLALRQGGETEAF
J: TRBJ1-5; length: 15; V: TRBV7-8; CDR3: ASSLVGALGGNQPQH
J: TRBJ2-1; length: 8; V: TRBV12-3/TRBV12-4; CDR3: ASSLGPLI
J: TRBJ1-2; length: 14; V: TRBV6-5; CDR3: ASSYSRGEGAHGYT
J: TRBJ1-3; length: 14; V: TRBV10-3; CDR3: AISEFPGQGIDTMY
J: TRBJ2-7; length: 12; V: TRBV6-5; CDR3: ASSSGTLWGEQY
J: TRBJ2-5; length: 13; V: TRBV6-7; CDR3: ASSLGPPSPETQY
J: TRBJ2-1; length: 11; V: TRBV7-2; CDR3: ASSFSGVNEQF
J: TRBJ2-7; length: 12; V: TRBV11-2; CDR3: ASSPGGGGYEQY
J: TRBJ2-7; length: 15; V: TRBV7-9; CDR3: ASRTGLAGGEDYEQY
J: TRBJ1-3; length: 13; V: TRBV5-6; CDR3: ASSLGWGRGNTIY
J: TRBJ1-6; length: 13; V: TRBV4-1; CDR3: ASSHPQGVNSPLH
J: TRBJ1-5; length: 13; V: TRBV18; CDR3: ASSPQGLGNQPQH
J: TRBJ2-2; length: 13; V: TRBV5-1; CDR3: ASRRDVSNTGELF
J: TRBJ1-5; length: 12; V: TRBV9; CDR3: ASSVEDGNQPQH
J: TRBJ1-5; length: 12; V: TRBV11-2; CDR3: ASSPGQGNQPQH
J: TRBJ2-5; length: 13; V: TRBV24-1; CDR3: ATSAGTNRGETQY
J: TRBJ1-2; length: 10; V: TRBV28; CDR3: ASSLTDYGYT
J: TRBJ2-7; length: 16; V: TRBV4-3; CDR3: ASSQDLRGVTGGYEQY
J: TRBJ1-5; length: 11; V: TRBV27; CDR3: ASSLAPNQPQH
J: TRBJ2-3; length: 14; V: TRBV6-5; CDR3: ASSYGRGRGTDTQY
J: TRBJ2-3; length: 13; V: TRBV30; CDR3: AWSGQGESTDTQY
J: TRBJ1-1; length: 16; V: TRBV7-2; CDR3: ASSPPGYAISMNTEAF
J: TRBJ1-1; length: 13; V: TRBV6-5; CDR3: ASSYLGALGTEAF
J: TRBJ1-1; length: 13; V: TRBV9; CDR3: ASSVARGGLTEAF
J: TRBJ1-2; length: 12; V: TRBV3-1/TRBV3-2; CDR3: ASSQDTGGNGYT
J: TRBJ2-2; length: 15; V: TRBV25-1; CDR3: ASSALAGALNTGELF
J: TRBJ2-3; length: 18; V: TRBV10-2; CDR3: ASSESASLILRVGTDTQY
J: TRBJ1-5; length: 11; V: TRBV30; CDR3: AWSGTSIQPQH
J: TRBJ2-2; length: 14; V: TRBV9; CDR3: ASSVEAGATAGELF
J: TRBJ2-7; length: 11; V: TRBV10-3; CDR3: AIMRGQGDEQY